This T cell receptor (beta chain) was identified during a study of siplizumab effects on memory and regulatory T cells. Whole-study results and caveats: Roughly 75-97% of proliferating CD4+ or CD8+ clones lacked a naive or memory phenotype that could be assigned. Naive T cells seemed more diverse than memory cells and seemed major alloresponse contributors.

This CDR3 spans 14 amino acids. Losses at the gene ends were 5 bases for V and 3 bases for J; bases not matched to a gene: 6. The germline V gene encodes CDR1 LNHDA and CDR2 SQIVND (reference sequence). Turning to this clone: Its specificity is unknown.

The table came from immunoSEQ multiplex PCR; TCRdb's copy has only in-frame clones and leaves some out. The table has more than 95,000 clones, under 95% seen once. This chain connects TRBV19 to TRBJ1-1; 7 bases fit TRBD1. The sample taken for sequencing was CD4+ T cells sorted from blood. The sequence came from a human donor in good health. The DNA for the CDR3 is TGTGCCAGTAGTCTTTCCGACAGGGACACTGAAGCTTTCTTT. This sequence encodes CASSLSDRDTEAFF.